Presented here are 23 T cell receptor beta chains from one specimen sequenced in a study of T-cell reconstitution after alpha-beta-depleted transplantation in children. This sample's TCRbeta library carried unique molecular identifier barcodes. TCRdb re-called the PCR reads with MiXCR, one entry per CDR3 protein. The data contain about 610,000 distinct CDR3 sequences, roughly a tenth of them singletons. Source: PBMCs from the stem cell graft donor, taken from the stem cell graft. Receptors were obtained from a human donor who donated a stem cell graft to a child with acute myeloid leukemia.

This clonotype was observed a few times. The chain uses TRBV7-2 and TRBJ2-3; 10 nucleotides line up with TRBD2. In germline, CDR1 is SGHTA, CDR2 FQGNSA. V lost 3 bases, J lost 5 bases, and 8 bases stayed unmatched. The length of the CDR3 is 16 residues. The chain's CDR3 is CASSLRLAGVLDTQYF. CDR3 nucleotides: TGTGCCAGCAGCTTGAGGCTAGCGGGAGTTTTAGATACGCAGTATTTT.

This clonotype was found many times. The genes are TRBV7-3 and TRBJ2-2; 11 bases line up with TRBD2. V shed 5 bases and J 6 bases; nucleotides not matched to a gene: 11. Germline V lookup: CDR1 SGHTA, CDR2 FQGTGA. The CDR3 has 17 amino acids. CDR3 in amino acids: CASSLSPGLAASGELFF. CDR3 DNA: TGTGCCAGCAGCCTCTCCCCGGGACTAGCGGCCTCCGGGGAGCTGTTTTTT.

The chain joins TRBV29-1 to TRBJ2-2; a possible D gene is TRBD2 (6 bases). Trimming pared 1 base from V and 4 bases from J, leaving 13 bases between. CDR1 is SQVTM, CDR2 ANQGSEA, per germline. The CDR3 totals 15 residues. In DNA, the CDR3 is TGCAGCGTTGAAGTAGCGGTCAGACCCACCGGGGAGCTGTTTTTT. Translating it yields CSVEVAVRPTGELFF.

This clonotype was observed a handful of times. J is TRBJ1-1 and V is TRBV27; 12 bases match TRBD1. This CDR3 region has 16 residues. The V gene's germline CDR1 is MNHEY and CDR2 SMNVEV (reference sequence). V lost 5 bases to trimming and J lost 5 bases; unmatched junction nucleotides: 9. In DNA, the CDR3 is TGTGCCAGCAGTCCGGGGACAGGGGGCAGAAGAACTGAAGCTTTCTTT. Translating gives CASSPGTGGRRTEAFF.

There are a few counts of this clonotype. The V and J genes are TRBV15 and TRBJ2-2; TRBD2 matches 9 bases. The V gene's germline CDR1 is LNHNV and CDR2 YYDKDF (reference sequence). The CDR3 is 17 amino acids. J lost 0 bases, V lost 3 bases, and 5 bases had no gene match. Here the CDR3 DNA reads TGTGCCACCAGCAGGGGATTAGCGGGAGCGAACACCGGGGAGCTGTTTTTT. Translation gives CATSRGLAGANTGELFF.

This clonotype was counted at least ten times. The CDR3 protein is CASSLGDSTDTQYF. The CDR3 DNA reads TGCGCCAGCAGCTTGGGGGATAGCACAGATACGCAGTATTTT. V and J are TRBV5-1 and TRBJ2-3; unclear D gene. This CDR3 spans 14 amino acids. Per germline, CDR1 SGHRS and CDR2 YFSETQ. Trimming cost V 0 bases and J 0 bases, with 5 bases left between them. Full variable domain (outside the CDR3, taken from reference TRBV5-1 and TRBJ2-3): KAGVTQTPRYLIKTRGQQVTLSCSPISGHRSVSWYQQTPGQGLQFLFEYFSETQRNKGNFPGRFSGRQFSNSRSEMNVSTLELGDSALYLCASSLGDSTDTQYFGPGTRLTVL.

This clonotype was picked up a small number of times. The V gene is TRBV20-1, the J gene TRBJ1-3, with TRBD1 matching over 8 bases. This CDR3 is 14 amino acids long. V lost 1 base and J lost 4; bases outside the gene matches: 3. Looked up from germline, CDR1 is DFQATT and CDR2 is SNEGSKA (reference sequence). The CDR3: CSARVRTGGNTIYF. Here the CDR3 DNA reads TGCAGTGCTAGAGTCCGGACAGGGGGAAACACCATATATTTT.

V gene TRBV27 combines with J gene TRBJ2-7; the match to TRBD1 covers 10 bases. V trimming: 5 bases; J trimming: 7 bases; junction bases outside the gene matches: 11. Germline lookup yields CDR1 MNHEY and CDR2 SMNVEV (reference sequence). This CDR3 has 15 residues. The chain's CDR3 is CASSPPGTGDREQYF. Written as DNA, the CDR3 is TGTGCCAGCAGTCCCCCCGGGACAGGGGATAGAGAGCAGTACTTC.

The chain has TRBV18 and TRBJ1-1; 7 bases fit TRBD1. Trimming removed 0 bases from V and 6 bases from J; junction bases left unmatched: 7. Germline CDR1 and CDR2: KGHSH and LQKENI. This CDR3 spans 15 amino acids. The CDR3 DNA sequence: TGTGCCAGCTCACCACCGCGACAGGGTACCCCTGAAGCTTTCTTT. Translating gives CASSPPRQGTPEAFF. The whole variable domain, filled in from reference TRBV18 and TRBJ1-1, reads NAGVMQNPRHLVRRRGQEARLRCSPMKGHSHVYWYRQLPEEGLKFMVYLQKENIIDESGMPKERFSAEFPKEGPSILRIQQVVRGDSAAYFCASSPPRQGTPEAFFGQGTRLTVV.

This clonotype was picked up a small number of times. The rearrangement links TRBV3-1 to TRBJ1-1; D is unresolved. The CDR3 has 14 residues. V lost 2 bases and J lost 8, with 15 bases in between. CDR1 and CDR2 (germline): LGHDT, YNNKEL (reference sequence). The CDR3 sequence: CASSQIGGLGEAFF. Written as DNA, the CDR3 is TGTGCCAGCAGCCAAATCGGTGGCTTGGGGGAAGCTTTCTTT.

This clonotype was seen a few times. The chain employs TRBV27 and TRBJ1-2; unclear D gene. Germline CDR1 MNHEY, CDR2 SMNVEV (reference sequence). The V end was cut by 2 bases, the J end by 4 bases, with 8 bases between. The CDR3 spans 13 residues. The CDR3 DNA reads as TGTGCCAGCAGTTTAGGTGGGGTCTATGGCTACACCTTC. Residues: CASSLGGVYGYTF.

This clonotype was counted ten times or more. The chain is built from TRBV7-2 and TRBJ2-1; 8 bases are shared with TRBD1. This CDR3 is built from 18 residues. Germline V CDR1 and CDR2: SGHTA, FQGNSA. V was clipped by 7 bases and J by 0 bases; unmatched bases: 14. The CDR3 sequence is CASTAGQGATLSYNEQFF. As DNA, the CDR3 is TGTGCCAGCACAGCCGGCCAGGGGGCTACCCTCTCCTACAATGAGCAGTTCTTC.

This clonotype was detected many times. This chain connects TRBV4-2 to TRBJ2-7; the D is unclear. The CDR3 is 15 amino acids. V was cut by 1 base and J by 2 bases, with 12 bases left in between. The V gene's germline CDR1 is LGHNA and CDR2 YNFKEQ. CDR3 DNA: TGTGCCAGCAGCCAAGCCGGGCACCCCACCTACGAGCAGTACTTC. Translated: CASSQAGHPTYEQYF.

This chain connects TRBV3-1 to TRBJ2-3, with D unresolved. Germline CDR1 reads LGHDT; CDR2 reads YNNKEL (reference sequence). Trimming took off 1 base at V and 4 bases at J, with 15 bases between the two ends. This CDR3 comprises 16 residues. The CDR3 here is CASSQAGQQLSDTQYF. In nucleotides, the CDR3 is TGTGCCAGCAGCCAAGCTGGCCAGCAACTCTCAGATACGCAGTATTTT.

This clonotype was counted ten times or more. The rearrangement links TRBV28 to TRBJ2-3, with 7 bases matching TRBD2. V shed 3 bases and J 1 base; nucleotides not matched to a gene: 16. The germline gives CDR1 MDHEN, CDR2 SYDVKM. The CDR3 runs to 19 residues. In DNA, the CDR3 is TGTGCCAGCAGTTTCGAAAGATACCGCACTAGCGAAGGCACAGATACGCAGTATTTT. Protein sequence: CASSFERYRTSEGTDTQYF.

The chain links TRBV28 to TRBJ2-7, with D possibly TRBD1 on 5 matching bases. Trimming removed 3 bases at V and 3 bases at J, with 9 bases between. The CDR3 covers 13 residues. The V gene's germline CDR1 is MDHEN and CDR2 SYDVKM. CDR3 bases: TGTGCCAGCAGTTTCGATCAGGGCTACGAGCAGTACTTC. Amino acid sequence: CASSFDQGYEQYF.

The chain employs TRBV20-1 and TRBJ1-5, with TRBD1 matching 8 bases. V trimming: 0 bases; J trimming: 3 bases; junction bases outside the gene matches: 10. The CDR3 covers 17 residues. In germline, CDR1 is DFQATT, CDR2 SNEGSKA (reference sequence). The CDR3 reads CSARDRRTGKINQPQHF. CDR3 in DNA: TGCAGTGCTAGAGATCGCCGGACAGGGAAAATCAATCAGCCCCAGCATTTT.

The chain is built from TRBV6-1 and TRBJ2-6, with D perhaps matching TRBD1 (6 bases). V lost 7 bases and J lost 3, with 16 bases in between. Germline assignment: CDR1 MNHNS and CDR2 SASEGT. CDR3 length: 16 amino acids. The CDR3 is CASTSSQGGGANVLTF. CDR3 nucleotides: TGTGCCAGCACCTCCTCACAGGGCGGTGGGGCCAACGTCCTGACTTTC.

This chain connects TRBV21-1 to TRBJ2-3; whether TRBD1, the table's D call, matches the DNA was not checked. TRBV21-1 is tagged as a pseudogene. The CDR3 consists of 17 residues. This CDR3 reads CASSKGTRATQWNTQYF. CDR3 bases: TGTGCCAGCAGCAAGGGAACCAGGGCAACCCAATGGAATACGCAGTATTTT.

This clonotype was recorded many times. The chain combines TRBV6-1 with TRBJ2-5; TRBD1 matches at 8 bases. Germline assignment: CDR1 MNHNS and CDR2 SASEGT. The V and J ends lost 6 bases and 4 bases, in that order; junction bases with no gene match: 13. This CDR3 is built from 16 residues. The CDR3 DNA follows: TGTGCCAGCAGGGGCTCGACAGGGGTTGGAAGAGAGACCCAGTACTTC. Its translation is CASRGSTGVGRETQYF.

This chain links TRBV27 with TRBJ2-2, with D unresolved. Germline values: CDR1 MNHEY, CDR2 SMNVEV (reference sequence). CDR3 length: 16 residues. The V gene lost 0 bases and the J gene lost 4 bases, with 12 bases spanning the gap. In DNA, the CDR3 is TGTGCCAGCAGTTTATCATCTAGACTCGGCACCGGGGAGCTGTTTTTT. Translating it yields CASSLSSRLGTGELFF.

CDR3 sequence: CSGTGGVNTEAFF. In DNA form, the CDR3 reads TGCAGCGGTACAGGGGGCGTGAACACTGAAGCTTTCTTT. The rearrangement uses TRBV29-1 and TRBJ1-1, with 9 bases fitting TRBD1. CDR3 length equals 13 residues. Germline V CDR1 and CDR2: SQVTM, ANQGSEA. V lost 7 bases to trimming and J lost 0 bases; unmatched junction nucleotides: 3.

This chain uses TRBV11-2 with TRBJ2-7, with 7 bases identical to TRBD2. V trimming: 5 bases; J trimming: 4 bases; junction bases outside the gene matches: 8. Per the germline V gene, CDR1 is SGHAT and CDR2 is FQNNGV. The CDR3 length is 14 residues. DNA for the CDR3: TGTGCCAGCAGCGCGACGGGACTACCGTACGAGCAGTACTTC. Translated: CASSATGLPYEQYF. The full variable domain, its missing parts supplied by reference TRBV11-2 and TRBJ2-7, is EAGVAQSPRYKIIEKRQSVAFWCNPISGHATLYWYQQILGQGPKLLIQFQNNGVVDDSQLPKDRFSAERLKGVDSTLKIQPAKLEDSAVYLCASSATGLPYEQYFGPGTRLTVT.